Listed here are 2 T cell receptor beta chains from one sample, sequenced in a study of CD8+CD57+ T cells in acquired aplastic anemia. TCR beta VDJ and CDR3 profiling used genomic DNA as template. TCRdb ran MiXCR on the reads and lists one entry per CDR3 protein. The table records 150,000 to 200,000 distinct CDR3 sequences, around 45% of them present only once. The sequencing input was sorted CD4+, CD8+, or CD8+CD57+ T cells (not recorded which) from PBMCs. The source of these receptors is a human donor in good health.

This clonotype was recorded many times. This sequence joins TRBV20-1 and TRBJ1-6; a weak D match, TRBD1 (5 bases). Germline V gene data show CDR1 as DFQATT and CDR2 as SNEGSKA (reference sequence). The length of the CDR3 is 14 residues. V lost 6 bases, J lost 8 bases, and 17 bases lay in between. CDR3 residues: CSARSRDGYSPLHF. In nucleotides, the CDR3 is TGCAGTGCAAGAAGCCGGGACGGATATTCACCCCTCCACTTT.

Note on this clonotype: A much larger clonotype is one base distant, so this may be a read error. The rearrangement joins TRBV20-1 to TRBJ1-4; 9 bases fit TRBD1. The V and J ends lost 4 bases and 7 bases, in that order; junction bases with no gene match: 10. The CDR3 runs 15 residues. Per germline, CDR1 DFQATT and CDR2 SNEGSKA (reference sequence). The CDR3 DNA sequence: TGCAGTGCTATGATCCGGACAGGGGCAAGTGAAAAACTGTTTTTT. Amino acid sequence: CSAMIRTGASEKLFF.